This TCR beta chain comes out of a study of blood T cell repertoires in COVID-19. CDR1 is MNHEY and CDR2 is SVGEGT in the germline V gene. V gave up 5 bases and J gave up 2 bases; unmatched junction bases: 16. CDR3 length: 20 amino acids. Repertoires were generated with immunoSEQ multiplex PCR, while TCRdb's copy carries only in-frame clones and drops some. The table includes about 280,000 clones, around 85% detected once. Sequenced sample: peripheral blood. The clonotype was recovered from a middle-aged man with active or convalescent COVID-19. The chain has TRBV6-2 or TRBV6-3 and TRBJ2-1, with 12 bases identical to TRBD2. CDR3 sequence (DNA): TGTGCCAGCAGTCCGCCGTGGGCTAGCGGGAGGGAAGTACCCTACAATGAGCAGTTCTTC. Translated: CASSPPWASGREVPYNEQFF.